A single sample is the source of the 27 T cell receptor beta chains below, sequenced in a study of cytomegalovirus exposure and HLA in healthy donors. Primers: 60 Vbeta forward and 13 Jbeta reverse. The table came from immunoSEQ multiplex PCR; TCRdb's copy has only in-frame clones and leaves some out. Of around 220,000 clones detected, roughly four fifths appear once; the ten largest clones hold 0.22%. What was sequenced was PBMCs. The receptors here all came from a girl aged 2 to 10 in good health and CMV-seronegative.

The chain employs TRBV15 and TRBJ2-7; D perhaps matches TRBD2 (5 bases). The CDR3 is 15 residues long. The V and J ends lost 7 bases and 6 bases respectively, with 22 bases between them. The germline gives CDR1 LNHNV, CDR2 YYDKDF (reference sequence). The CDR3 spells CATTNPGGSSGEQYF. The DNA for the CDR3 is TGTGCCACCACGAATCCGGGCGGGTCCTCCGGCGAGCAGTACTTC.

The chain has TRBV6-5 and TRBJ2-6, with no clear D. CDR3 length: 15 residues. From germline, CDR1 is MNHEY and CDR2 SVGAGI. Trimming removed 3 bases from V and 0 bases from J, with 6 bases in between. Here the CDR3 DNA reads TGTGCCAGCAGTTATCGGAGCTCTGGGGCCAACGTCCTGACTTTC. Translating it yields CASSYRSSGANVLTF.

The CDR3 spells CASSRATGEQYF. CDR3 in DNA: TGTGCCAGCTCACGCGCAACGGGAGAGCAGTACTTC. V and J are TRBV18 and TRBJ2-7, with D possibly TRBD2 on 5 matching bases. Germline V gene data show CDR1 as KGHSH and CDR2 as LQKENI. Trimming cost V 4 bases and J 7 bases, with 11 bases left between them. The CDR3 has 12 amino acids.

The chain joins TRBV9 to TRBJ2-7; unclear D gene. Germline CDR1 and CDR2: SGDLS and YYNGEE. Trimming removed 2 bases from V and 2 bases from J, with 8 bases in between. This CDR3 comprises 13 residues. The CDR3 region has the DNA TGTGCCAGCAGCGTCGGCGGCCCCTACGAGCAGTACTTC. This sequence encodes CASSVGGPYEQYF.

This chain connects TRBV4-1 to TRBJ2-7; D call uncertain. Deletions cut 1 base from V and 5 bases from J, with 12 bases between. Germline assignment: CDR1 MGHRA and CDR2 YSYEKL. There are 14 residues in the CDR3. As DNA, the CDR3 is TGCGCCAGCAGCCAAGTATCCGATACGGACGAGCAGTACTTC. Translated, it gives CASSQVSDTDEQYF.

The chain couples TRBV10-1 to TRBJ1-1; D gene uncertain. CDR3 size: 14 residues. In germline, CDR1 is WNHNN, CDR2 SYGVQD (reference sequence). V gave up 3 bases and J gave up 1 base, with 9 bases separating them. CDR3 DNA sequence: TGCGCCAGCAGTGATGGTTCGGGGAACACTGAAGCTTTCTTT. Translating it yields CASSDGSGNTEAFF.

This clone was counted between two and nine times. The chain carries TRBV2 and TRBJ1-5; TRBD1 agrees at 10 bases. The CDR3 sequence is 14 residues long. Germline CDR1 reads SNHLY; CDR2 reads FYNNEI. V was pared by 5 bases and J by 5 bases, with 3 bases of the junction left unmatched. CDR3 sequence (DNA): TGTGCCAGCAGTCCGGGACAGGGGTATCAGCCCCAGCATTTT. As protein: CASSPGQGYQPQHF.

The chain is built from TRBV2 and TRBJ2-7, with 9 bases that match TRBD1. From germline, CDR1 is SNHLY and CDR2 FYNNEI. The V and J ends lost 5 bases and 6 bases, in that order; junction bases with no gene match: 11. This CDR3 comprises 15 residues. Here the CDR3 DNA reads TGTGCCAGCAGTCATCCGGGACAGGGCGACCTCGAGCAGTACTTC. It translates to CASSHPGQGDLEQYF.

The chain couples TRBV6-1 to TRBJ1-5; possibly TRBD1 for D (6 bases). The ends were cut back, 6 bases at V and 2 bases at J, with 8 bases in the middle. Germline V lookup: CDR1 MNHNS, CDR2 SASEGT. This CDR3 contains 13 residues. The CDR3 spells CASRAGGNQPQHF. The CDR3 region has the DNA TGTGCCAGCAGGGCAGGGGGCAATCAGCCCCAGCATTTT.

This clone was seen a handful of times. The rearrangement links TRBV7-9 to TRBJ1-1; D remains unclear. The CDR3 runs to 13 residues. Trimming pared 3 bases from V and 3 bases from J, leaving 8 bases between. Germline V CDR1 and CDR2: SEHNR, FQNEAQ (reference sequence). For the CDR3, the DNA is TGTGCCAGCAGCTTTATCCGGGACACTGAAGCTTTCTTT. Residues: CASSFIRDTEAFF.

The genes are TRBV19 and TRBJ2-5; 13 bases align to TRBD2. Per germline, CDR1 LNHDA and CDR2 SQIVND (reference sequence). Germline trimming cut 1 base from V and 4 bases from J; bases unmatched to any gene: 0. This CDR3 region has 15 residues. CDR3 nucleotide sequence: TGTGCCAGTAGTATAGGGACTAGCGGGGGAGAGACCCAGTACTTC. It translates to CASSIGTSGGETQYF.

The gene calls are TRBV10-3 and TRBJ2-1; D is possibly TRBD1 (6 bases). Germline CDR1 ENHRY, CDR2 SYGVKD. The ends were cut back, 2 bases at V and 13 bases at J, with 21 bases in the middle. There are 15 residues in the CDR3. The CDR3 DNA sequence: TGTGCCATCAGTGAGAAACAGGGCCCAACGGGGAGACAGTTCTTC. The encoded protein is CAISEKQGPTGRQFF.

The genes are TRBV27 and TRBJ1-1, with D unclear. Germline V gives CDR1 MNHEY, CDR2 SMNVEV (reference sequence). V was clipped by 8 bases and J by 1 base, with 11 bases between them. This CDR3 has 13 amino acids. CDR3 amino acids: CASRSGRNTEAFF. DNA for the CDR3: TGTGCCAGCCGTTCGGGGAGGAACACTGAAGCTTTCTTT.

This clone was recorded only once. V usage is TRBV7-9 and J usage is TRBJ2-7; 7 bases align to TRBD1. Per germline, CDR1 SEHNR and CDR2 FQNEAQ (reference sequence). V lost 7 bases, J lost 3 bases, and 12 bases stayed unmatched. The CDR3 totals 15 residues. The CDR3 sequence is CASTIFQTGHYEQYF. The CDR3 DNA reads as TGTGCCAGCACCATTTTTCAGACAGGGCACTACGAGCAGTACTTC.

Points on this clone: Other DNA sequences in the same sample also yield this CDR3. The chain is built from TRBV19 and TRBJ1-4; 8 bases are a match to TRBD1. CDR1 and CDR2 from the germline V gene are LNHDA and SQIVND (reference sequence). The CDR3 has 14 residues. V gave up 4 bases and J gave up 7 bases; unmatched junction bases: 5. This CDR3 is CASSTQGAIEKLFF. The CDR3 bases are TGTGCCAGTAGTACCCAGGGGGCTATTGAAAAACTGTTTTTT.

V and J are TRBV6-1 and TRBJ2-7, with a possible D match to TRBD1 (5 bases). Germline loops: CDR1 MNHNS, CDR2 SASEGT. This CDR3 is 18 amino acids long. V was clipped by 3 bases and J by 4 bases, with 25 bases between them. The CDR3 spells CASSDMRWAAGYRYEQYF. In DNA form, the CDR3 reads TGTGCCAGCAGTGATATGAGGTGGGCGGCAGGGTATCGTTACGAGCAGTACTTC.

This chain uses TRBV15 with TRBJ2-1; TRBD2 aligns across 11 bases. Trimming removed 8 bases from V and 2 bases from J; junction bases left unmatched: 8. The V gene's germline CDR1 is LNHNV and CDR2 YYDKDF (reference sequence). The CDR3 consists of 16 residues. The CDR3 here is CATSGVSGGAYNEQFF. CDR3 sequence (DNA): TGTGCCACCTCAGGGGTTAGCGGGGGGGCCTACAATGAGCAGTTCTTC.

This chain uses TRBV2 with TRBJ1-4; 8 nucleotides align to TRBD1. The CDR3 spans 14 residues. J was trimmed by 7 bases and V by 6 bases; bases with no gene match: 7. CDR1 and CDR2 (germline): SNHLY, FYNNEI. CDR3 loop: CASRKDRGGEKLFF. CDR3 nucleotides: TGTGCCAGCAGGAAAGACAGGGGAGGTGAAAAACTGTTTTTT.

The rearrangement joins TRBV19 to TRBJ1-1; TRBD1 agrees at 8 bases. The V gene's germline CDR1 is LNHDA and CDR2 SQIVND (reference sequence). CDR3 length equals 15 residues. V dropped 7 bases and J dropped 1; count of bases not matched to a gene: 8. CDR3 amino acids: CASTITGTGNTEAFF. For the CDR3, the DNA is TGTGCCAGTACAATCACCGGGACAGGGAACACTGAAGCTTTCTTT. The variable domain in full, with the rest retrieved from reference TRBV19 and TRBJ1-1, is DGGITQSPKYLFRKEGQNVTLSCEQNLNHDAMYWYRQDPGQGLRLIYYSQIVNDFQKGDIAEGYSVSREKKESFPLTVTSAQKNPTAFYLCASTITGTGNTEAFFGQGTRLTVV.

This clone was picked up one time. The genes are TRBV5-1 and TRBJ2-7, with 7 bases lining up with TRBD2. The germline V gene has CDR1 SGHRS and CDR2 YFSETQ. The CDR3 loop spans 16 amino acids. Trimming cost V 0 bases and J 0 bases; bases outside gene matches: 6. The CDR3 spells CASSLAGSGDSYEQYF. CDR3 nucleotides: TGCGCCAGCAGCTTGGCCGGAAGCGGGGACTCCTACGAGCAGTACTTC.

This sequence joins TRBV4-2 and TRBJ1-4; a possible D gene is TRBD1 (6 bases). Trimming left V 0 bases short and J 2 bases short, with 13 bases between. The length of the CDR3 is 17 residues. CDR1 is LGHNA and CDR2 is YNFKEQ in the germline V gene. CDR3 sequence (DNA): TGTGCCAGCAGCCAAGACCCAGGGGTGGGGACTAATGAAAAACTGTTTTTT. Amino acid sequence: CASSQDPGVGTNEKLFF.

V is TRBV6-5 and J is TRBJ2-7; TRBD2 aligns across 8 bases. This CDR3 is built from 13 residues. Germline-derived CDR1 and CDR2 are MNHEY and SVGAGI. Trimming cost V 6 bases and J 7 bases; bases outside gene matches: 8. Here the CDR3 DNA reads TGTGCCAGCAGCTACCGACTAGCGAGTGAGCAGTACTTC. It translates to CASSYRLASEQYF.

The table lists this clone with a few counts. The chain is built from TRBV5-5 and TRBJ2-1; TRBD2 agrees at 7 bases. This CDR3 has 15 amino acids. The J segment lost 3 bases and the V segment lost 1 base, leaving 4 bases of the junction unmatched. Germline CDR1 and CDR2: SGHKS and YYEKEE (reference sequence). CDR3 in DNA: TGTGCCAGCAGCTTGAGTGGGGGGGACTACAATGAGCAGTTCTTC. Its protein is CASSLSGGDYNEQFF.

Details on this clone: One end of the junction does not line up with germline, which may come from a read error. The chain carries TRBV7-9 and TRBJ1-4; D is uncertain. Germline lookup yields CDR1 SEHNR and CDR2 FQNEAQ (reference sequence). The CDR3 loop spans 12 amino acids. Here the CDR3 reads CSSSLVEDRLFF. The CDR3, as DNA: TGTTCCAGCAGCTTAGTCGAGGATCGACTGTTTTTT.

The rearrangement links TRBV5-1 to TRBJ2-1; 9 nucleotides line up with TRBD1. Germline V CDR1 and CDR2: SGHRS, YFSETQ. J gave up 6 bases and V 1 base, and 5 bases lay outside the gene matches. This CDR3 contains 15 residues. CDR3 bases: TGCGCCAGCAGCTTGACGGGACAGGGAGGCAATGAGCAGTTCTTC. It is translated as CASSLTGQGGNEQFF.

This CDR3 reads CASSLGTRDGEQFF. The CDR3 nucleotides are TGCGCCAGCAGCTTAGGGACTAGAGATGGTGAGCAGTTCTTC. The chain carries TRBV5-1 and TRBJ2-1; TRBD2 aligns across 8 bases. Germline CDR1 reads SGHRS; CDR2 reads YFSETQ. J lost 9 bases, V lost 2 bases, and 7 bases had no gene match. The CDR3 is 14 residues long.

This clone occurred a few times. The CDR3 here is CTRLAENYEQYF. CDR3 bases: TGCACCAGACTAGCGGAGAACTACGAGCAGTACTTC. V usage is TRBV1 and J usage is TRBJ2-7; the D call of TRBD2 is as the table states it, not checked on the DNA. TRBV1 is noted as a pseudogene. The CDR3 covers 12 residues.